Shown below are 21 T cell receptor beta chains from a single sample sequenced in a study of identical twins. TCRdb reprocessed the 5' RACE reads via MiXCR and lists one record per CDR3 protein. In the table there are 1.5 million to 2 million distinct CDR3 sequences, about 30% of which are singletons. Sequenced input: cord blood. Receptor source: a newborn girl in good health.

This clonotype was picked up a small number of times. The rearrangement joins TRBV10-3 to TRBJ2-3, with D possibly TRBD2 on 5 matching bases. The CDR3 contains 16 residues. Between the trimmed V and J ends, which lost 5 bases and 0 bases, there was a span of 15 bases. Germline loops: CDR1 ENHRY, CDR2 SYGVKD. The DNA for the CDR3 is TGTGCCATCAGTCAAAGAGGGTCTGCTAGCACAGATACGCAGTATTTT. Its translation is CAISQRGSASTDTQYF.

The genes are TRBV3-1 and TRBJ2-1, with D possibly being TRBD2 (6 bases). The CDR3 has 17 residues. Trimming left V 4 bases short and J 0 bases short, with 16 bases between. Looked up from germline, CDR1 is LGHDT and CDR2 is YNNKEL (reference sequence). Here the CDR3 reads CASSPWLARSSYNEQFF. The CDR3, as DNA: TGTGCCAGCAGCCCCTGGCTAGCGCGAAGCTCCTACAATGAGCAGTTCTTC.

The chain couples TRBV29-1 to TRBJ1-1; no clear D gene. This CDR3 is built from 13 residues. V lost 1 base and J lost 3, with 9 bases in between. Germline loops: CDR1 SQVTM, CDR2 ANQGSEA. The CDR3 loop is CSVEVSDHTEAFF. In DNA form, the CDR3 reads TGCAGCGTTGAAGTATCGGATCACACTGAAGCTTTCTTT.

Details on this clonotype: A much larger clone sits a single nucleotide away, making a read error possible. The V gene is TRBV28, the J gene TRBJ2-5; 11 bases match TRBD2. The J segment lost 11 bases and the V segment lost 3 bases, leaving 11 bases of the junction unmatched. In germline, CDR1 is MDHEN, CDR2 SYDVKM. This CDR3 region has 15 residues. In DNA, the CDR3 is TGTGCCAGCAGTTTCTCTAGCGGGAGGCGGGGGAAGCAGTACTTC. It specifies CASSFSSGRRGKQYF.

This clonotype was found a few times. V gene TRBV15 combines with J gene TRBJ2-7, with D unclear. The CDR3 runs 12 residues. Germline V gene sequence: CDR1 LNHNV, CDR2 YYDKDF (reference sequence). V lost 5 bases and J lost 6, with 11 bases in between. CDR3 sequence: CATSPLVGEQYF. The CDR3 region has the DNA TGTGCCACCAGCCCCCTGGTGGGCGAGCAGTACTTC.

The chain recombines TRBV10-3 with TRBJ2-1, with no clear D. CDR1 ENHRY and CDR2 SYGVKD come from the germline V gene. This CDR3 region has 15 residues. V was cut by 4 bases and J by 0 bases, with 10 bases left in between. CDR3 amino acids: CAISVGTSSYNEQFF. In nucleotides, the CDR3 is TGTGCCATCAGTGTCGGAACGAGCTCCTACAATGAGCAGTTCTTC.

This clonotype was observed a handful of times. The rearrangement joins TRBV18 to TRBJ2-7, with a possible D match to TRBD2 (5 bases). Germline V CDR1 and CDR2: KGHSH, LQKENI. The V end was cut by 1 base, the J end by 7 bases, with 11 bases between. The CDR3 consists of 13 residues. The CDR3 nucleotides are TGTGCCAGCTCACCACTTAGCGACGATGAGCAGTACTTC. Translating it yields CASSPLSDDEQYF.

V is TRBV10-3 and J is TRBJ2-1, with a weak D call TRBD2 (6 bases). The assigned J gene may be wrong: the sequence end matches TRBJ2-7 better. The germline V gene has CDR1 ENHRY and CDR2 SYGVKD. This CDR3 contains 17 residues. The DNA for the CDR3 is TGTGCCATCAGCGCCCGGAGGGAGGCTAACTCCTACAATGAGCAGTACTTC. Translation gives CAISARREANSYNEQYF.

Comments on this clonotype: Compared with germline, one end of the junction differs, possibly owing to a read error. For the CDR3, the DNA is TGCGCCAGCAGCTTACACTCCCACGAGCAGTACTTC. Residues: CASSLHSHEQYF. The rearrangement uses TRBV5-1 and TRBJ2-7, with no clear D. The CDR3 has 12 amino acids. Germline-derived CDR1 and CDR2 are SGHRS and YFSETQ.

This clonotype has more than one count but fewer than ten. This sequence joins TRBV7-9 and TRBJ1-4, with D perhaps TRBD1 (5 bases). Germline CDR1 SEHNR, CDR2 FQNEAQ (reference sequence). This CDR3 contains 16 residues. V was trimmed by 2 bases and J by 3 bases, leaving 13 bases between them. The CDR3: CASSLLSPGANEKLFF. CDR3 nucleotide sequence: TGTGCCAGCAGCTTATTATCGCCGGGGGCTAATGAAAAACTGTTTTTT.

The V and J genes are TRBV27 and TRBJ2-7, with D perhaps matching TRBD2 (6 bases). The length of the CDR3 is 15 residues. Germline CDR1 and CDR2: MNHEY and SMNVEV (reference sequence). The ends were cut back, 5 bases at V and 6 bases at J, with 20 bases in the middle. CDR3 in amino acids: CASSPPGTSSFEQYF. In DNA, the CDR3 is TGTGCCAGCAGTCCCCCCGGGACTTCGTCTTTCGAGCAGTACTTC.

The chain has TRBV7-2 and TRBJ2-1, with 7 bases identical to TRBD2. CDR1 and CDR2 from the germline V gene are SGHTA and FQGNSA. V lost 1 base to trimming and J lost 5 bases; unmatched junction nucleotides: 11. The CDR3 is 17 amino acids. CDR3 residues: CTSSLVIWGGSDNEQFF. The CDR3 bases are TGTACCAGCAGCTTAGTAATTTGGGGGGGTTCAGACAATGAGCAGTTCTTC.

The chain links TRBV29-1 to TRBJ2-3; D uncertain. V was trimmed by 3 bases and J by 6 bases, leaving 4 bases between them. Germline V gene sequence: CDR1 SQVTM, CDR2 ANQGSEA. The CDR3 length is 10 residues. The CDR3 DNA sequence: TGCAGCGTTGATTCGGATACGCAGTATTTT. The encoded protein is CSVDSDTQYF.

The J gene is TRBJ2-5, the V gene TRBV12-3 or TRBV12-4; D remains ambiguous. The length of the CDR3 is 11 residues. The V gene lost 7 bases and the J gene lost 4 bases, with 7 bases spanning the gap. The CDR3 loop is CASTMGETQYF. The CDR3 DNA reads TGTGCCAGCACTATGGGAGAGACCCAGTACTTC.

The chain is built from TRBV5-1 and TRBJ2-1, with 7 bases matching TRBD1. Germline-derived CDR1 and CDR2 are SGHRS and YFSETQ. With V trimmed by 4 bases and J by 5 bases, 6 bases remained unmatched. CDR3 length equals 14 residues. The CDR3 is CASSPDRVNNEQFF. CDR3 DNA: TGCGCCAGCAGCCCTGACAGGGTCAACAATGAGCAGTTCTTC.

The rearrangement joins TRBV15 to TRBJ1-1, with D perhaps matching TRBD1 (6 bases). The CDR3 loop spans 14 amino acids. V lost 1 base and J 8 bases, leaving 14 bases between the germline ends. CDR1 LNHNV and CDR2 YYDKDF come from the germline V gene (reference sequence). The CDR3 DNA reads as TGTGCCACCAGCAGAGCTTGGCCAGACAGGGAAGCTTTCTTT. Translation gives CATSRAWPDREAFF.

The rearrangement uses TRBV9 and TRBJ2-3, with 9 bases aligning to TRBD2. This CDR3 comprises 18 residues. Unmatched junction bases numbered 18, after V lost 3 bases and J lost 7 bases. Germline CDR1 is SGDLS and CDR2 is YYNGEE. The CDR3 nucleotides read TGTGCCAGCAGCGCCGACATCGGGCGGGGGGGCCCCCCGAATACGCAGTATTTT. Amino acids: CASSADIGRGGPPNTQYF.

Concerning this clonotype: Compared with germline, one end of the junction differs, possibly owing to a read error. Written as DNA, the CDR3 is TGCGCCAGCAGCTTGATTGCAGGCAGAGGGTATGGCTACATCTTC. This codes for CASSLIAGRGYGYIF. This chain uses TRBV5-1 with TRBJ1-2; D uncertain. Looked up from germline, CDR1 is SGHRS and CDR2 is YFSETQ. CDR3 length: 15 amino acids.

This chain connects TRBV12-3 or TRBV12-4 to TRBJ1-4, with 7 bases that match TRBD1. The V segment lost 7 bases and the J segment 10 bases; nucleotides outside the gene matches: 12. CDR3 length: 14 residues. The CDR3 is CASTSDRDVGKLFF. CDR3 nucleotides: TGTGCCAGCACCTCAGACAGGGATGTCGGAAAACTGTTTTTT.

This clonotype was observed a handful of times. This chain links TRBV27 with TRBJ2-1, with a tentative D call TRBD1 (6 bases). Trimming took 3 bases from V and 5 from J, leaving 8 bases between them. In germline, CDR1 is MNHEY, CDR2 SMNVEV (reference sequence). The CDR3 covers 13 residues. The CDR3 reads CASSLGADNEQFF. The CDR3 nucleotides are TGTGCCAGCAGTTTGGGGGCAGACAATGAGCAGTTCTTC.

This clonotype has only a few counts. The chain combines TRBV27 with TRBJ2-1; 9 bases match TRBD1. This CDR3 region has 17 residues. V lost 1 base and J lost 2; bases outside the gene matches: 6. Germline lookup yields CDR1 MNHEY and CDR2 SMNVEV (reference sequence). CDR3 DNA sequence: TGTGCCAGCAGTTTATGTCCGGGACAGGGCACCTACAATGAGCAGTTCTTC. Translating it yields CASSLCPGQGTYNEQFF.